One and the same sample provided the 13 T cell receptor beta chains below, sequenced in a study of control samples from healthy donors and cancer patients. The repertoire was sequenced with immunoSEQ multiplex PCR; TCRdb's copy has only in-frame clones and lacks some. The data show under 300,000 clones, more than 65% seen once. The sequencing input was PBMCs. All receptors derive from a woman aged 55-70 years with lung cancer.

The CDR3 reads CASSLGMGGTSDEQFF. CDR3 bases: TGTGCCAGCAGCTTAGGGATGGGCGGGACTAGCGATGAGCAGTTCTTC. V is TRBV7-9 and J is TRBJ2-1; 10 positions agree with TRBD2. J lost 8 bases, V lost 1 base, and 8 bases had no gene match. The germline CDR1 and CDR2 sequences are SEHNR and FQNEAQ (reference sequence). The CDR3 has 16 residues.

V usage is TRBV2 and J usage is TRBJ2-2; D call uncertain. The CDR3 totals 12 residues. V was clipped by 5 bases and J by 5 bases, with 6 bases between them. Looked up from germline, CDR1 is SNHLY and CDR2 is FYNNEI. CDR3 sequence (DNA): TGTGCCAGCAGTAAGGTAACCGGGGAGCTGTTTTTT. As protein: CASSKVTGELFF.

The rearrangement uses TRBV7-2 and TRBJ1-5; D is perhaps TRBD1 (6 bases). This CDR3 spans 15 amino acids. Germline-derived CDR1 and CDR2 are SGHTA and FQGNSA. V was clipped by 1 base and J by 5 bases, with 12 bases between them. CDR3 sequence reads: CASSLELGGDQPQHF. The DNA of the CDR3 is TGTGCCAGCAGCTTAGAGTTAGGGGGTGATCAGCCCCAGCATTTT.

The chain employs TRBV5-4 and TRBJ1-6; D gene unclear. V lost 0 bases, J lost 5 bases, and 6 bases lay in between. The CDR3 loop spans 14 amino acids. Germline V gene lookup returns CDR1 SGHNT and CDR2 YYREEE (reference sequence). This CDR3 is CASSLENNNSPLHF. The CDR3 DNA reads as TGTGCCAGCAGCTTGGAGAATAATAATTCACCCCTCCACTTT. The full variable domain, its missing parts supplied by reference TRBV5-4 and TRBJ1-6, is ETGVTQSPTHLIKTRGQQVTLRCSSQSGHNTVSWYQQALGQGPQFIFQYYREEENGRGNFPPRFSGLQFPNYSSELNVNALELDDSALYLCASSLENNNSPLHFGNGTRLTVT.

CDR3 DNA: TGTGCCAGCAGCCAAACCACTAGCCAAGAGACCCAGTACTTC. It yields the protein CASSQTTSQETQYF. The rearrangement joins TRBV4-2 to TRBJ2-5, with a possible D match to TRBD2 (5 bases). This CDR3 spans 14 amino acids. Germline assignment: CDR1 LGHNA and CDR2 YNFKEQ. The V end was cut by 2 bases, the J end by 1 base, with 8 bases between.

The chain joins TRBV5-1 to TRBJ2-1; TRBD2 matches 10 bases. V lost 0 bases to trimming and J lost 7 bases; unmatched junction nucleotides: 4. The CDR3 length is 15 residues. CDR1 and CDR2 from the germline V gene are SGHRS and YFSETQ. The CDR3 loop reads CASSLVLAGSNEQFF. The CDR3, as DNA: TGCGCCAGCAGCTTGGTACTAGCGGGGTCTAATGAGCAGTTCTTC.

The chain joins TRBV2 to TRBJ2-5; D ambiguous. The CDR3 is 14 residues long. With 7 bases removed from V and 5 bases from J, the gap between germline ends came to 17 bases. Germline lookup yields CDR1 SNHLY and CDR2 FYNNEI. The CDR3 DNA reads as TGTGCCAGCATCGGGTTCCCAGGTGGGGAGACCCAGTACTTC. Translating it yields CASIGFPGGETQYF.

The chain uses TRBV27 and TRBJ1-4; no reliable D call. The CDR3 sequence is 10 residues long. V lost 7 bases and J lost 6, with 3 bases in between. Germline-derived CDR1 and CDR2 are MNHEY and SMNVEV (reference sequence). CDR3 nucleotides: TGTGCCAGCATATATGAAAAACTGTTTTTT. This sequence encodes CASIYEKLFF.

This clone was recorded only once. The rearrangement uses TRBV20-1 and TRBJ2-1, with D hard to call. Trimming stripped 5 bases from V and 10 bases from J, with 9 bases between. Germline V lookup: CDR1 DFQATT, CDR2 SNEGSKA (reference sequence). This CDR3 is 10 amino acids long. The CDR3 sequence is CSAFPEEQFF. The CDR3 DNA sequence: TGCAGTGCTTTCCCGGAGGAGCAGTTCTTC.

The V and J genes are TRBV6-5 and TRBJ1-4; no definite D call. CDR3 length: 16 amino acids. Germline V gene data show CDR1 as MNHEY and CDR2 as SVGAGI. Deletions cut 0 bases from V and 8 bases from J, with 16 bases between. The CDR3 here is CASSYSTSSLGEKLFF. The CDR3 DNA sequence: TGTGCCAGCAGTTACTCGACATCTAGCTTGGGAGAAAAACTGTTTTTT.

The genes are TRBV30 and TRBJ2-1; D may correspond to TRBD1 or TRBD2 (5 bases each). The CDR3 covers 15 residues. Trimming removed 0 bases at V and 7 bases at J, with 16 bases between. CDR1 and CDR2 (germline): GTSNPN, SVGIG (reference sequence). The CDR3 sequence is CAWSVLSGTGNEQFF. The CDR3 DNA follows: TGTGCCTGGAGTGTACTGTCGGGAACAGGTAATGAGCAGTTCTTC.

This CDR3 is CASSRQGANEKLFF. For the CDR3, the DNA is TGTGCCAGCAGTAGACAGGGGGCTAATGAAAAACTGTTTTTT. J is TRBJ1-4 and V is TRBV25-1, with 9 bases matching TRBD1. Germline CDR1 reads MGHDK; CDR2 reads SYGVNS. This CDR3 region has 14 residues. J was trimmed by 3 bases and V by 5 bases; bases with no gene match: 1.

The chain joins TRBV12-5 to TRBJ2-7, with 7 nucleotides matching TRBD1. Germline V gene data show CDR1 as LGHNT and CDR2 as FRNRAP. V lost 10 bases, J lost 5 bases, and 11 bases stayed unmatched. CDR3 length: 13 amino acids. This CDR3 reads CATTPTGTDEQYF. For the CDR3, the DNA is TGTGCTACCACCCCAACAGGGACAGACGAGCAGTACTTC.